These 17 T cell receptor beta chains were sequenced from one sample in a study of OX40 agonist ivuxolimab in advanced cancers. Using immunoSEQ multiplex PCR, the repertoire was profiled, and TCRdb retains in-frame clones only, with some absent. Among 45,000 to 55,000 clones, 84% were seen once, and the ten largest hold roughly 1.1%. Sequenced here: CD4+ or CD8+ T cells sorted from blood, sampled in a trial of the OX40 agonist ivuxolimab. The receptors were gathered from an adult with an advanced solid tumor such as melanoma, head and neck, liver or kidney cancer.

The CDR3 DNA sequence: TGTGCCAGCTCGACAGACCCGAACACTGAAGCTTTCTTT. Translation: CASSTDPNTEAFF. The chain is built from TRBV7-2 and TRBJ1-1; TRBD1 is a possible D gene (5 bases). The CDR3 is made up of 13 amino acids. In germline, CDR1 is SGHTA, CDR2 FQGNSA. V lost 8 bases and J 1 base, leaving 11 bases between the germline ends.

V and J are TRBV6-1 and TRBJ2-3; D possibly matches TRBD1 or TRBD2 (5 bases each). Germline CDR1 reads MNHNS; CDR2 reads SASEGT. The CDR3 is made up of 16 amino acids. With 4 bases removed from V and 0 bases from J, the gap between germline ends came to 14 bases. CDR3 region: CASSGPWGTSTDTQYF. The CDR3 bases are TGTGCCAGCAGTGGTCCTTGGGGGACCAGCACAGATACGCAGTATTTT.

This clone turned up a few times. The rearrangement uses TRBV9 and TRBJ2-1, with no clear D. V was shortened by 0 bases and J by 9 bases, with 10 bases between the two germline ends. Germline V gene data show CDR1 as SGDLS and CDR2 as YYNGEE. The CDR3 is 13 amino acids. CDR3: CASSVVATGEQFF. The CDR3 nucleotides read TGTGCCAGCAGCGTAGTGGCTACCGGTGAGCAGTTCTTC. The variable domain in full, completed from reference TRBV9 and TRBJ2-1, reads DSGVTQTPKHLITATGQRVTLRCSPRSGDLSVYWYQQSLDQGLQFLIQYYNGEERAKGNILERFSAQQFPDLHSELNLSSLELGDSALYFCASSVVATGEQFFGPGTRLTVL.

The CDR3 bases are TGTGCCAGCAGCTTAGCGAACTTCGTCTCCACCGGGGAGCTGTTTTTT. Protein sequence: CASSLANFVSTGELFF. The chain uses TRBV7-9 and TRBJ2-2; D gene uncertain. The CDR3 runs 16 residues. V was trimmed by 0 bases and J by 4 bases, leaving 12 bases between them. Germline V gene sequence: CDR1 SEHNR, CDR2 FQNEAQ (reference sequence).

The rearrangement joins TRBV10-3 to TRBJ2-5; no definite D call. The germline V gene encodes CDR1 ENHRY and CDR2 SYGVKD. CDR3 length equals 13 residues. The V end was cut by 3 bases, the J end by 1 base, with 6 bases between. The CDR3 nucleotides are TGTGCCATCAGTGAAGGCGGCCAAGAGACCCAGTACTTC. Its translation is CAISEGGQETQYF.

The rearrangement joins TRBV14 to TRBJ1-5; D is unclear. CDR3 length: 14 amino acids. V shed 4 bases and J shed 3 bases, with 10 bases lying between them. CDR1 and CDR2 from the germline V gene are SGHDN and FVKESK. The CDR3 loop is CASSPLGPNQPQHF. In DNA form, the CDR3 reads TGTGCCAGCAGCCCTCTAGGGCCCAATCAGCCCCAGCATTTT.

This clone was detected only a few times. The chain employs TRBV7-6 and TRBJ2-3; D is ambiguous. The CDR3 length is 14 residues. CDR1 SGHVS and CDR2 FNYEAQ come from the germline V gene. With 5 bases removed from V and 4 bases from J, the gap between germline ends came to 13 bases. The CDR3 DNA reads TGTGCCAGCAGCGTCAGTACTTCCGCAGATACGCAGTATTTT. As protein: CASSVSTSADTQYF.

The chain joins TRBV7-2 to TRBJ2-7; a possible D gene is TRBD2 (5 bases). Per the germline V gene, CDR1 is SGHTA and CDR2 is FQGNSA. The CDR3 length is 15 residues. Trimming removed 4 bases from V and 6 bases from J, with 19 bases in between. CDR3 residues: CASSSPAGSEGEQYF. The CDR3 bases are TGTGCCAGCAGCTCACCCGCGGGCTCCGAAGGCGAGCAGTACTTC.

The chain joins TRBV6-1 to TRBJ2-1; 11 nucleotides line up with TRBD2. V shed 5 bases, J shed 6 bases, and the junction held 6 bases outside the gene matches. Germline CDR1 reads MNHNS; CDR2 reads SASEGT. CDR3 length: 15 residues. The CDR3 DNA follows: TGTGCCAGCAGTTCCCTAGCGGGAGGTCGCAATGAGCAGTTCTTC. Its protein is CASSSLAGGRNEQFF.

This chain links TRBV4-3 with TRBJ2-1; TRBD2 matches 9 bases. Germline lookup yields CDR1 LGHNA and CDR2 YSLEER. V shed 4 bases and J 9 bases; nucleotides not matched to a gene: 10. The CDR3 totals 15 residues. For the CDR3, the DNA is TGCGCCAGCAGCCTGGGGGTAGCGGGAGAGGGTGAGCAGTTCTTC. It translates to CASSLGVAGEGEQFF.

The chain is built from TRBV6-5 and TRBJ1-2, with a tentative D call TRBD1 (6 bases). Deletions cut 6 bases from V and 2 bases from J, with 13 bases between. This CDR3 region has 14 residues. Germline values: CDR1 MNHEY, CDR2 SVGAGI. The CDR3 spells CASRKGTGNYGYTF. The DNA of the CDR3 is TGTGCCAGCAGAAAGGGTACAGGGAACTATGGCTACACCTTC.

DNA of the CDR3: TGTGCCAGCAGTTACTCTGCGGGGGACACTGAAGCTTTCTTT. It codes for CASSYSAGDTEAFF. J is TRBJ1-1 and V is TRBV6-6; the D gene is possibly TRBD1 (5 bases). This CDR3 contains 14 residues. V was pared by 0 bases and J by 3 bases, with 8 bases between. CDR1 and CDR2 (germline): MNHNY, SVGAGI (reference sequence).

V gene TRBV19 combines with J gene TRBJ1-2; D remains unclear. V was cut by 7 bases and J by 3 bases, with 12 bases left in between. Looked up from germline, CDR1 is LNHDA and CDR2 is SQIVND (reference sequence). The CDR3 runs 13 residues. CDR3 region: CASTPRGDYGYTF. The CDR3 bases are TGTGCCAGTACCCCACGGGGTGACTATGGCTACACCTTC.

The CDR3 region has the DNA TGTGCCAGCAGCTTCCGAGGGCGAACTAATGAAAAACTGTTTTTT. This translates into CASSFRGRTNEKLFF. J is TRBJ1-4 and V is TRBV5-6; D uncertain. CDR1 and CDR2 (germline): SGHDT, YYEEEE. This CDR3 contains 15 residues. Trimming pared 2 bases from V and 1 base from J, leaving 9 bases between.

About this clone: Because the CDR3's place on the DNA is in doubt, the DNA is left out and the CDR3 is given as listed by TCRdb. Other DNA sequences from this sample encode an identical CDR3 as well. The chain uses TRBV6-1 and TRBJ2-2; the table names TRBD2, a call not compared with the DNA. The CDR3 is 13 residues long, ends included. Germline CDR1 is MNHNS and CDR2 is SASEGT. The CDR3: CATGPFGAGELFF.

The rearrangement links TRBV2 to TRBJ2-2; tentative D call: TRBD1 (6 bases). Trimming removed 11 bases at V and 5 bases at J, with 21 bases between. Germline V gives CDR1 SNHLY, CDR2 FYNNEI. CDR3 length: 15 residues. This CDR3 is CASEYESQGTGELFF. CDR3 nucleotides: TGTGCCTCGGAATATGAATCGCAGGGGACCGGGGAGCTGTTTTTT. Full variable domain (remainder filled in from reference TRBV2 and TRBJ2-2): EPEVTQTPSHQVTQMGQEVILRCVPISNHLYFYWYRQILGQKVEFLVSFYNNEISEKSEIFDDQFSVERPDGSNFTLKIRSTKLEDSAMYFCASEYESQGTGELFFGEGSRLTVL.

The chain has TRBV29-1 and TRBJ2-5; TRBD1 is a possible D gene (6 bases). With 5 bases removed from V and 5 bases from J, the gap between germline ends came to 18 bases. The CDR3 spans 14 residues. The germline V gene has CDR1 SQVTM and CDR2 ANQGSEA. DNA of the CDR3: TGCAGCGTTTTGAGGGGGAGTCGTCTGGAGACCCAGTACTTC. This gives the protein CSVLRGSRLETQYF.